Sequencing of this T cell receptor beta chain was carried out in a study of blood T cell repertoires in COVID-19. At the level of the study: The origin of the acute and convalescent COVID-19 samples was the United States, Italy and Spain. Sources were T cells, B-cell-depleted T cells, or PBMCs; the material itself was cDNA or gDNA.

Method: immunoSEQ multiplex PCR; TCRdb's copy keeps in-frame clones and lacks some. The repertoire consists of about 320,000 clones, with 85% occurring once and the leading ten covering around 2%. A COVID-19 case had been met by exposed participants during the 2 weeks before study entry. The CDR3 sequence is 13 residues long. Germline-derived CDR1 and CDR2 are SGHAT and FQNNGV. V was trimmed by 2 bases and J by 10 bases, leaving 14 bases between them. The sequenced sample consisted of PBMCs or T cells enriched from blood (not recorded which). The sequence was obtained from a young woman who had been exposed to COVID-19. V usage is TRBV11-2 and J usage is TRBJ1-1, with D maybe TRBD1 (6 bases). The CDR3 loop reads CASSLHQGSGAFF. DNA for the CDR3: TGTGCCAGCAGCTTACACCAGGGGTCGGGAGCTTTCTTT.